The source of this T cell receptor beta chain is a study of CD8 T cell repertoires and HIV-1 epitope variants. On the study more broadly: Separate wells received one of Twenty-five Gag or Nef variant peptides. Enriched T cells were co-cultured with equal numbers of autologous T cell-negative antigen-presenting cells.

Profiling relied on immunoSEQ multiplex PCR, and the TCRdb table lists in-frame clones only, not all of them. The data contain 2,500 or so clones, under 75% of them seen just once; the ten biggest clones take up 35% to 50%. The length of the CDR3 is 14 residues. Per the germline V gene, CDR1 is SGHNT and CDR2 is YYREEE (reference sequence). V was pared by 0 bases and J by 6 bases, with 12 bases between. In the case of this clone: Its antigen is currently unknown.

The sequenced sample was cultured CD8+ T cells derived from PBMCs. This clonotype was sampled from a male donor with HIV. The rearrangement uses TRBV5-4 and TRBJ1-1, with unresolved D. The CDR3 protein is CASSLAEGISEAFF. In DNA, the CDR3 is TGTGCCAGCAGCTTGGCCGAAGGGATTTCTGAAGCTTTCTTT.